The present entry profiles one T cell receptor (beta chain) with its context. This entry is derived from a study of T cell changes during pregnancy in multiple sclerosis. Sequencing used immunoSEQ multiplex PCR; TCRdb keeps in-frame clones, though not all of them. The sample carries 55,000 to 65,000 clones, 85% to 95% recorded once. The V and J ends lost 4 bases and 6 bases, in that order; junction bases with no gene match: 11. This CDR3 has 15 residues. The V gene's germline CDR1 is SGHTS and CDR2 YDEGEE. V usage is TRBV5-8 and J usage is TRBJ1-1; the match to TRBD1 covers 8 bases. This receptor was identified in a female donor with multiple sclerosis, enrolled in a pregnancy study. Here the sequenced sample was peripheral blood, taken in the first trimester of pregnancy. DNA of the CDR3: TGTGCCAGCAGCGTCCAGGGGGCGCGAGGCGCTGAAGCTTTCTTT. Its translation is CASSVQGARGAEAFF.